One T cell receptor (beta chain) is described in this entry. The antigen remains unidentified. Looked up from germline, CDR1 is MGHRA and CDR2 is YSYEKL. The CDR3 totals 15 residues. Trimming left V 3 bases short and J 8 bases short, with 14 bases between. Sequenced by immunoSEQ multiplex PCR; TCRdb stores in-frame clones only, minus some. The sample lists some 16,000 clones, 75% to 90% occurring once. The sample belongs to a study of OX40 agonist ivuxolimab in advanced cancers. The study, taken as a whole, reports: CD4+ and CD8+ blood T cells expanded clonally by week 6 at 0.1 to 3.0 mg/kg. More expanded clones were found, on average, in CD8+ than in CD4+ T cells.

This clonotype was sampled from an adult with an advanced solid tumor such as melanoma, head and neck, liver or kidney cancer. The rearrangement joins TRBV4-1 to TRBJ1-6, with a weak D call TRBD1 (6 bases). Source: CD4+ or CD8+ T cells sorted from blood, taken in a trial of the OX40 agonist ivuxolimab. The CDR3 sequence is CASSQVLDSYSPLHF. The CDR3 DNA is TGCGCCAGCAGCCAGGTACTGGACAGTTATTCACCCCTCCACTTT.